The 17 T cell receptor beta chains presented below share a single source sample, sequenced in a study of blood T cells in healthy people across ages. Alongside a J-beta primer mix, a sample-barcoded 5' primer served in a second PCR lasting 7 to 11 cycles. Via MiXCR, TCRdb re-called the 5' RACE reads, giving one row per CDR3 protein. The sample has around 710,000 distinct CDR3 sequences; around 40% are singletons. The sample taken for sequencing was blood. These receptors were collected from an older woman in good health.

V gene TRBV19 combines with J gene TRBJ2-1; 12 bases map to TRBD2. J lost 12 bases, V lost 5 bases, and 5 bases had no gene match. The CDR3 spans 13 residues. Germline CDR1 reads LNHDA; CDR2 reads SQIVND (reference sequence). CDR3 nucleotide sequence: TGTGCCAGTAGTCCGAGACTAGCGGGGGCGCAGTTCTTC. Protein product: CASSPRLAGAQFF. Combining the CDR3 with reference TRBV19 and TRBJ2-1 gives the whole variable domain DGGITQSPKYLFRKEGQNVTLSCEQNLNHDAMYWYRQDPGQGLRLIYYSQIVNDFQKGDIAEGYSVSREKKESFPLTVTSAQKNPTAFYLCASSPRLAGAQFFGPGTRLTVL.

The rearrangement uses TRBV7-9 and TRBJ2-1, with D perhaps TRBD1 or TRBD2 (5 bases each). Trimming removed 5 bases at V and 7 bases at J, with 21 bases between. The CDR3 runs to 16 residues. Germline CDR1 is SEHNR and CDR2 is FQNEAQ (reference sequence). This chain's CDR3 is CASSLGAGSLWNEQFF. The CDR3 bases are TGTGCCAGCAGCCTCGGGGCAGGTAGTCTGTGGAATGAGCAGTTCTTC.

With regard to this clonotype: A much more abundant neighbour one base away suggests this may be a read error. This chain uses TRBV20-1 with TRBJ2-6; D call uncertain. Germline CDR1 reads DFQATT; CDR2 reads SNEGSKA (reference sequence). V was cut by 5 bases and J by 0 bases, with 8 bases left in between. CDR3 length: 14 amino acids. CDR3 nucleotides: TGCAGTGCTGGGATAGACTCTGGGGCCAACGTCCTGACTTTC. This codes for CSAGIDSGANVLTF.

On this clonotype: A much larger clone differs from this one at a single base, so this may be a read error. The gene calls are TRBV14 and TRBJ2-7, with a weak D call TRBD1 (5 bases). Germline V lookup: CDR1 SGHDN, CDR2 FVKESK. The CDR3 sequence is 13 residues long. Trimming removed 3 bases from V and 6 bases from J, with 12 bases in between. CDR3 DNA sequence: TGTGCCAGCAGCCACGGACATTTCTGCGAGCAGTACTTC. It is translated as CASSHGHFCEQYF.

This clonotype came up a few times. The rearrangement uses TRBV14 and TRBJ2-5; 7 bases match TRBD1. This CDR3 is built from 15 residues. Germline V gives CDR1 SGHDN, CDR2 FVKESK. J lost 4 bases, V lost 3 bases, and 8 bases had no gene match. The CDR3 loop is CASSHLGGPPETQYF. CDR3 nucleotide sequence: TGTGCCAGCAGCCATTTAGGGGGCCCTCCAGAGACCCAGTACTTC.

This chain uses TRBV29-1 with TRBJ2-1; TRBD1 might be the D (5 bases). V lost 0 bases and J 4 bases, leaving 16 bases between the germline ends. Germline assignment: CDR1 SQVTM and CDR2 ANQGSEA. CDR3 length equals 16 residues. The CDR3 sequence is CSVEDLRADIYNEQFF. The DNA of the CDR3 is TGCAGCGTTGAAGATCTCAGGGCGGATATATACAATGAGCAGTTCTTC.

The V gene is TRBV10-3, the J gene TRBJ1-5; D gene unclear. V lost 2 bases, J lost 6 bases, and 8 bases lay in between. Germline assignment: CDR1 ENHRY and CDR2 SYGVKD. The CDR3 contains 13 residues. CDR3 loop: CAISEGPSQPQHF. CDR3 nucleotides: TGTGCCATCAGTGAGGGGCCCAGTCAGCCCCAGCATTTT.

This clonotype was observed a few times. In DNA form, the CDR3 reads TGCGCCAGCAGCTTCCAGGGGCCTGAAGCTAACTATGGCTACACCTTC. This sequence encodes CASSFQGPEANYGYTF. V is TRBV5-1 and J is TRBJ1-2, with TRBD1 as a possible D gene (6 bases). Between the trimmed V and J ends, which lost 2 bases and 0 bases, there was a span of 14 bases. Germline V gives CDR1 SGHRS, CDR2 YFSETQ. The CDR3 is 16 residues long. The full variable domain, rest sourced from reference TRBV5-1 and TRBJ1-2, is KAGVTQTPRYLIKTRGQQVTLSCSPISGHRSVSWYQQTPGQGLQFLFEYFSETQRNKGNFPGRFSGRQFSNSRSEMNVSTLELGDSALYLCASSFQGPEANYGYTFGSGTRLTVV.

This clonotype was seen more than once but under ten times. The CDR3 bases are TGCAGTGCTAGGCGCCCCGGGACACCACTCTCCTACGAGCAGTACTTC. Its protein product is CSARRPGTPLSYEQYF. J is TRBJ2-7 and V is TRBV20-1, with TRBD1 as a possible D gene (6 bases). V was pared by 3 bases and J by 0 bases, with 18 bases between. The CDR3 extends over 16 amino acids. CDR1 is DFQATT, CDR2 SNEGSKA, per germline (reference sequence).

The chain couples TRBV20-1 to TRBJ1-5; 8 nucleotides line up with TRBD1. V trimming: 6 bases; J trimming: 3 bases; junction bases outside the gene matches: 4. CDR3 size: 13 residues. Germline CDR1 DFQATT, CDR2 SNEGSKA (reference sequence). The CDR3 loop reads CSAVGQVNQPQHF. The CDR3 DNA reads TGCAGTGCGGTGGGACAGGTCAATCAGCCCCAGCATTTT.

This clonotype has at least ten counts. The chain links TRBV10-3 to TRBJ1-2; TRBD1 is a possible D gene (6 bases). The ends were cut back, 11 bases at V and 6 bases at J, with 13 bases in the middle. The germline V gene has CDR1 ENHRY and CDR2 SYGVKD. This CDR3 is built from 11 residues. CDR3 region: CAVSGGDGYTF. DNA of the CDR3: TGTGCCGTATCGGGGGGCGATGGCTACACCTTC.

This clonotype was counted only a few times. V and J are TRBV2 and TRBJ2-7; 7 bases line up with TRBD2. The CDR3 runs 14 residues. J lost 0 bases, V lost 7 bases, and 6 bases had no gene match. Germline assignment: CDR1 SNHLY and CDR2 FYNNEI. Written as DNA, the CDR3 is TGTGCCAGCACCCTTCCTAGCGGCTCCTACGAGCAGTACTTC. Translated, it gives CASTLPSGSYEQYF.

This clonotype was counted at least ten times. The chain carries TRBV10-3 and TRBJ2-7; 10 bases line up with TRBD1. The V and J ends lost 3 bases and 4 bases, in that order; junction bases with no gene match: 3. The germline gives CDR1 ENHRY, CDR2 SYGVKD. The CDR3 totals 14 residues. The DNA of the CDR3 is TGTGCCATCAGTGACGGGACAGGGGCGTACGAGCAGTACTTC. Amino acid sequence: CAISDGTGAYEQYF.

This clonotype was seen only a few times. The J gene is TRBJ2-7, the V gene TRBV3-1; D might be TRBD1 (6 bases). The CDR3 is 19 amino acids. Between the trimmed V and J ends, which lost 3 bases and 1 base, there was a span of 25 bases. The germline CDR1 and CDR2 sequences are LGHDT and YNNKEL (reference sequence). The CDR3 spells CASSHQNYRGQKISYEQYF. The CDR3 DNA is TGTGCCAGCAGCCACCAAAACTACCGAGGACAGAAGATATCCTACGAGCAGTACTTC.

The chain couples TRBV12-3 or TRBV12-4 to TRBJ2-6, with D perhaps assigned TRBD1 or TRBD2 (5 bases each). The V end was cut by 5 bases, the J end by 5 bases, with 13 bases between. This CDR3 region has 15 residues. CDR3 nucleotide sequence: TGTGCCAGCAGTCTGGGACGGACCTGGGCCAACGTCCTGACTTTC. Translation: CASSLGRTWANVLTF.

This clonotype was seen at least ten times. A much larger clone is a single base away; this may be a read error. The rearrangement joins TRBV7-9 to TRBJ2-3; no firm D call. The length of the CDR3 is 16 residues. V was cut by 0 bases and J by 0 bases, with 10 bases left in between. CDR1 and CDR2 (germline): SEHNR, FQNEAQ (reference sequence). The CDR3 sequence is CASSLAVVDSTDTQYF. The CDR3, as DNA: TGTGCCAGCAGCTTAGCGGTGGTCGATAGCACAGATACGCAGTATTTT.

V is TRBV18 and J is TRBJ2-3; D gene ambiguous. CDR1 is KGHSH and CDR2 is LQKENI in the germline V gene. The CDR3 runs to 13 residues. V was shortened by 8 bases and J by 1 base, with 10 bases between the two germline ends. CDR3 region: CASSPTGTDTQYF. The CDR3 DNA is TGTGCCAGCAGTCCCACGGGCACAGATACGCAGTATTTT.